This paragraph reports one T cell receptor beta chain. The table came from immunoSEQ multiplex PCR; TCRdb's copy has only in-frame clones and leaves some out. The repertoire includes 45,000 to 50,000 clones, around 90% of them detected once, and 11% to 15% sits in the top ten. These data belong to a study of OX40 agonist ivuxolimab in advanced cancers. Study as a whole: From roughly 20 to 90 years was the age range, with a mean of 60 years, and about 78% were male.

Patients who had autoimmune disease history or got systemic immunosuppression were left out. Germline V CDR1 and CDR2: MNHEY, SVGAGI. Trimming stripped 2 bases from V and 0 bases from J, with 13 bases between. CDR3 size: 16 residues. The sample was CD4+ or CD8+ T cells sorted from blood, taken in a trial of the OX40 agonist ivuxolimab. The chain uses TRBV6-5 and TRBJ1-2; unclear D gene. The receptor comes from an adult with an advanced solid tumor such as melanoma, head and neck, liver or kidney cancer. CDR3 region: CASSYGRVPSNYGYTF. The CDR3 DNA is TGTGCCAGCAGTTACGGTCGGGTGCCATCTAACTATGGCTACACCTTC.